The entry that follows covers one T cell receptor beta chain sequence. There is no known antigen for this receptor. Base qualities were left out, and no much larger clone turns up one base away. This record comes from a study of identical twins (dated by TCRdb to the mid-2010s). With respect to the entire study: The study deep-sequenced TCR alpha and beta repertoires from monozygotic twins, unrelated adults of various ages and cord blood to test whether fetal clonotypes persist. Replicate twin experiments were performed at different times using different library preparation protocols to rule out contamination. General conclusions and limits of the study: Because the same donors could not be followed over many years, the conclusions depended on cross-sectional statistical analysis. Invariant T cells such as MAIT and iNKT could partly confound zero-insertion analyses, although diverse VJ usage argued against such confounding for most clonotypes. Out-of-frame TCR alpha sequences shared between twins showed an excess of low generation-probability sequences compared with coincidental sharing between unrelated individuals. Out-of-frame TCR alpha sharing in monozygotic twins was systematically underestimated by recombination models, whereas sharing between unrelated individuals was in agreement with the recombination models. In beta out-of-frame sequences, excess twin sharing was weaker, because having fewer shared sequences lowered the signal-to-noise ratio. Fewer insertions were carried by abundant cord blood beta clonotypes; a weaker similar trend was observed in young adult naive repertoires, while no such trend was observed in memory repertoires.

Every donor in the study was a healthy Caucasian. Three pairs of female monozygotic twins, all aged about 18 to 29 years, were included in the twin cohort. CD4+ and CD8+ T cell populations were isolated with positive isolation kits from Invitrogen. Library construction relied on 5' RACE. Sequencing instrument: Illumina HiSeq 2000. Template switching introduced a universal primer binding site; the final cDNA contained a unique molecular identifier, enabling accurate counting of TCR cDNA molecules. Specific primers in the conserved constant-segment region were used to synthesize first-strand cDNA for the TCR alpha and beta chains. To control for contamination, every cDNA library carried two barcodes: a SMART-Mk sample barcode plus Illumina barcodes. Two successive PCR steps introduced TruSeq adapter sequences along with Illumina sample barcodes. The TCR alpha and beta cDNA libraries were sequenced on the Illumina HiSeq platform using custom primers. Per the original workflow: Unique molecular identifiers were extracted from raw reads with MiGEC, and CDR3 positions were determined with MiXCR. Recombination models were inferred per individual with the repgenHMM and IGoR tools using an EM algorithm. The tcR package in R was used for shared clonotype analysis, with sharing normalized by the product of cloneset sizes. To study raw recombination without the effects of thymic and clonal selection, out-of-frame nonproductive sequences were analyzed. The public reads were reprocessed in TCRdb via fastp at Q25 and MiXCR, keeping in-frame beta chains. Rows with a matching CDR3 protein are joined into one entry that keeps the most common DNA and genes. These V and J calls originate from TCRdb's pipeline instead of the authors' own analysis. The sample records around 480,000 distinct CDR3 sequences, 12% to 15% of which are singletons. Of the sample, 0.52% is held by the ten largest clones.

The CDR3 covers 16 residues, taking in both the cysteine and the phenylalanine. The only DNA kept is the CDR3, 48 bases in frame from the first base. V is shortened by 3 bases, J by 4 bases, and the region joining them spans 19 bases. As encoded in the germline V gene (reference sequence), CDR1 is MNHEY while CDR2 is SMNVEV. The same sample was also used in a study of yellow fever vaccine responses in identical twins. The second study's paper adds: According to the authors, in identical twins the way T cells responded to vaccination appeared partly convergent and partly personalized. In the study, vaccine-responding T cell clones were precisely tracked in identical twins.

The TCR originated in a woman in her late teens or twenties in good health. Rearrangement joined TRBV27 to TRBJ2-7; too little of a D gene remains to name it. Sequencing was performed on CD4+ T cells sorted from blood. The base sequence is TGTGCCAGCAGTTTTCCCCGACATGCAGTCCGTTACGAGCAGTACTTC. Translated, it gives CASSFPRHAVRYEQYF.